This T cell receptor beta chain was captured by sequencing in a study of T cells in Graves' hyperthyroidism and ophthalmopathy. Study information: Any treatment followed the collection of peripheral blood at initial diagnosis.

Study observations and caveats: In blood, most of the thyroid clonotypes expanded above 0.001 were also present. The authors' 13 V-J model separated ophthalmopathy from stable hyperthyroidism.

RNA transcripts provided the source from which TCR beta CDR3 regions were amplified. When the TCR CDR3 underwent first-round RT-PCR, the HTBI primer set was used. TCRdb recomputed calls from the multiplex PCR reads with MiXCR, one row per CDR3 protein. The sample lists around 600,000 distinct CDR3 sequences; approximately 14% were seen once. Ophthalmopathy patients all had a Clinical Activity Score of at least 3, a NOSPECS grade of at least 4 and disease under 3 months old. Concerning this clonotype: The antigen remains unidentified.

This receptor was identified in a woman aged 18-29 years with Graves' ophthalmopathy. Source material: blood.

CDR3 amino acids: CASSKGTIIAGELFF. CDR3 bases: TGCGCCAGCAGCAAAGGGACTATCATAGCCGGGGAGCTGTTTTTT. The V and J genes are TRBV5-1 and TRBJ2-2, with 7 bases identical to TRBD2. The CDR3 sequence is 15 residues long. V was clipped by 4 bases and J by 6 bases; unmatched bases: 9. The germline gives CDR1 SGHRS, CDR2 YFSETQ.